This T cell receptor beta chain was obtained from a study of blood T cell repertoires in COVID-19. The wider study: T cells, B-cell-depleted T cells, or PBMCs provided the cDNA or gDNA that served as material.

This study enrolled people aged roughly 18 to 89 from under 25 US geographic areas. The study assigned cohorts using participant-reported clinical history. Per the authors' pipeline: Reference gene primer amplification in the assay estimated nucleated cell counts. Generated by immunoSEQ multiplex PCR, the TCRdb table keeps only in-frame clones and is missing some. V, J and clone size were drawn from that table, and D and trimming were deduced from the DNA. The sample comprises some 150,000 clones, roughly 87% of which are singletons, and 0.95% to 1.5% rests with the top ten. V lost 5 bases and J lost 4, with 8 bases in between. There are 12 residues in the CDR3.

What was sequenced was PBMCs or T cells enriched from blood (not recorded which). This sequence was found in a human donor with acute COVID-19. The donor label of this sample is uncertain. The chain is built from TRBV12-3 or TRBV12-4 and TRBJ1-1; unclear D gene. CDR3 bases: TGTGCCAGCAGTCACAAATCCACTGAAGCTTTCTTT. Protein: CASSHKSTEAFF.